This T cell receptor beta chain was sequenced for a study of cytomegalovirus exposure and HLA in healthy donors. Study results and caveats: Versus the approximately 700-donor mean, an Asian-associated ancestry cluster reportedly showed fewer N-insertions in a later analysis.

This PCR relied on a set of 60 Vbeta primers and 13 Jbeta primers. Profiling relied on immunoSEQ multiplex PCR, and the TCRdb table lists in-frame clones only, not all of them. This sample's table reports some 46,000 clones. V shed 4 bases and J 7 bases; nucleotides not matched to a gene: 5. The CDR3 covers 15 residues. Germline loops: CDR1 LNHNV, CDR2 YYDKDF (reference sequence). Each donor was healthy, and each was a bone marrow donor. Of note for this clone: Its antigen is still unknown.

The chain employs TRBV15 and TRBJ2-1; 12 nucleotides line up with TRBD1. The receptor's source is a male donor in good health and CMV-seronegative. Source material: PBMCs. The CDR3 sequence: CATSKGQGAGNEQFF. The CDR3 DNA sequence: TGTGCCACCAGCAAGGGACAGGGGGCAGGGAATGAGCAGTTCTTC.